This TCR beta chain was sequenced during a study of blood T cell repertoires in COVID-19. The wider study: The samples span acute and convalescent COVID-19 from the United States, Italy and Spain. PBMCs, B-cell-depleted T cells, or T cells were the source of the cDNA or gDNA that made up the material.

Authors' analysis steps: Amplification from reference gene primers served as the basis for estimated nucleated cell counts. Measured with immunoSEQ multiplex PCR; TCRdb has only the in-frame clones, and not every one. D and trimming were read from the DNA, whereas the V and J calls and clone size are those reported in that table. The sample has about 350,000 clones, 85% to 90% seen once. Seattle's enrolled individuals joined amid active infection and were then monitored longitudinally. The source is a woman aged 45-65 years with COVID-19, enrolled during active disease. Specimen: peripheral blood.

CDR3 sequence: CASSLGIGVDGYTF. The CDR3 DNA is TGCGCCAGCAGCTTGGGTATAGGGGTGGATGGCTACACCTTC. The rearrangement uses TRBV5-1 and TRBJ1-2; weak D call: TRBD1 (5 bases). This CDR3 has 14 amino acids. In germline, CDR1 is SGHRS, CDR2 YFSETQ. V lost 0 bases and J lost 6, with 12 bases in between.